One sample yielded the 10 T cell receptor beta chains listed below, sequenced in a study of shared clonotypes between healthy human individuals. Assay: immunoSEQ multiplex PCR; the TCRdb copy retains only in-frame clones and omits some. The sample contains around 550,000 clones, around 96% of which appear only once. CD45RO-negative CD8 cells positively selected for CCR7 made up the naive population, which excluded terminally differentiated effector memory CD45RA+ cells. The sample taken for sequencing was naive CD8+ T cells sorted from blood. The source is a woman aged 25-40 years in good health.

This clone was observed a single time. V and J are TRBV6-5 and TRBJ2-1; 9 nucleotides align to TRBD1. Trimming cost V 6 bases and J 7 bases; bases outside gene matches: 7. The germline gives CDR1 MNHEY, CDR2 SVGAGI. The CDR3 loop spans 14 amino acids. This chain's CDR3 is CASSRDRDTNEQFF. CDR3 nucleotides: TGTGCCAGCAGCCGGGACAGGGATACAAATGAGCAGTTCTTC.

The chain recombines TRBV5-8 with TRBJ1-2; tentative D call: TRBD1 (5 bases). The CDR3 covers 14 residues. The germline gives CDR1 SGHTS, CDR2 YDEGEE. V was shortened by 0 bases and J by 4 bases, with 10 bases between the two germline ends. CDR3 nucleotides: TGTGCCAGCAGCTTGGGGGGGGAGTCCTATGGCTACACCTTC. It codes for CASSLGGESYGYTF.

This chain joins TRBV19 and TRBJ1-2; possible D gene TRBD1, 6 bases. The germline gives CDR1 LNHDA, CDR2 SQIVND (reference sequence). Trimming pared 2 bases from V and 3 bases from J, leaving 7 bases between. CDR3 size: 13 residues. CDR3 loop: CASSIRQDYGYTF. CDR3 DNA sequence: TGTGCCAGTAGTATAAGACAGGACTATGGCTACACCTTC.

The chain joins TRBV6-5 to TRBJ1-5, with TRBD1 as a possible D gene (6 bases). The germline V gene has CDR1 MNHEY and CDR2 SVGAGI. The ends were cut back, 6 bases at V and 5 bases at J, with 14 bases in the middle. CDR3 length: 14 residues. CDR3 amino acids: CASRTGSSDQPQHF. CDR3 nucleotide sequence: TGTGCCAGCAGGACAGGTTCCTCGGATCAGCCCCAGCATTTT.

The V call is TRBV28, the J call TRBJ1-1; no clear D gene. CDR3 length equals 14 residues. V was clipped by 4 bases and J by 0 bases, with 9 bases between them. Germline V gives CDR1 MDHEN, CDR2 SYDVKM. Here the CDR3 reads CASSSPSMNTEAFF. CDR3 coding DNA: TGTGCCAGCAGTTCGCCAAGCATGAACACTGAAGCTTTCTTT.

The chain is built from TRBV6-6 and TRBJ1-1; 9 nucleotides match TRBD1. V gave up 2 bases and J gave up 2 bases; unmatched junction bases: 6. Germline-derived CDR1 and CDR2 are MNHNY and SVGAGI (reference sequence). There are 16 residues in the CDR3. CDR3 amino acids: CASSYPQGQGNTEAFF. The CDR3, as DNA: TGTGCCAGCAGTTACCCACAGGGACAGGGTAACACTGAAGCTTTCTTT.

The chain recombines TRBV7-8 with TRBJ1-3; D not resolved. The CDR3 extends over 13 amino acids. Per the germline V gene, CDR1 is SGHVS and CDR2 is FQNEAQ. The V and J ends lost 3 bases and 4 bases respectively, with 7 bases between them. CDR3 amino acids: CASSFDVGNTIYF. CDR3 DNA sequence: TGTGCCAGCAGCTTCGACGTAGGAAACACCATATATTTT.

The gene calls are TRBV7-9 and TRBJ2-3; D is undetermined. The ends were cut back, 1 base at V and 3 bases at J, with 8 bases in the middle. The CDR3 loop spans 14 amino acids. Germline-derived CDR1 and CDR2 are SEHNR and FQNEAQ (reference sequence). In nucleotides, the CDR3 is TGTGCCAGCAGCTTAGGCCTAGTAACAGATACGCAGTATTTT. It specifies CASSLGLVTDTQYF.

This chain links TRBV30 with TRBJ2-1, with D maybe TRBD2 (6 bases). The ends were cut back, 4 bases at V and 8 bases at J, with 24 bases in the middle. Germline-derived CDR1 and CDR2 are GTSNPN and SVGIG (reference sequence). CDR3 size: 16 residues. CDR3 sequence reads: CAWIPVNGGANHEQFF. DNA of the CDR3: TGTGCCTGGATTCCAGTGAATGGCGGGGCGAATCATGAGCAGTTCTTC.

The genes are TRBV6-4 and TRBJ1-1, with D unresolved. This CDR3 has 13 amino acids. Germline CDR1 and CDR2: MRHNA and SNTAGT. V lost 6 bases and J lost 4, with 12 bases in between. CDR3 amino acids: CASSVRMGTEAFF. For the CDR3, the DNA is TGTGCCAGCAGCGTCAGGATGGGCACTGAAGCTTTCTTT.